This T cell receptor (beta chain) is from a study of cytomegalovirus exposure and HLA in healthy donors. The CDR3 runs to 15 residues. Germline V gene lookup returns CDR1 SNHLY and CDR2 FYNNEI. Trimming shortened V by 4 bases and J by 7 bases, and 16 bases separated the two germline ends. Study-level findings and limits: What TCR beta sequences reportedly achieved was accurate prediction of HLA-A and HLA-B alleles in most subjects. A later analysis linked around 15,000 TCR beta sequences to HLA alleles at 0.05 false discovery rate. The authors excluded some V segments, including TRBV6-2 and TRBV6-3, as indistinguishable.

Comments on this clone: Its antigen is unidentified.

The study ran its PCR with 60 Vbeta and 13 Jbeta primers. The protocol was immunoSEQ multiplex PCR, while the TCRdb copy is restricted to in-frame clones and leaves out a portion. The data contain 120,000 or so clones, 77% of them seen just once; the ten biggest clones take up 4.5% to 5%. The sample consisted of PBMCs. The origin of this receptor is a man aged 50 to 59 in good health and CMV-seropositive. V is TRBV2 and J is TRBJ1-4; D gene uncertain. The CDR3 reads CASSVGPGVGEKLFF. The CDR3 DNA reads TGTGCCAGCAGTGTGGGCCCCGGGGTGGGTGAAAAACTGTTTTTT.